The 17 T cell receptor beta chains given below trace back to one sample, sequenced in a study of T cell repertoires in cytomegalovirus infection. TCRdb called the reads again in MiXCR, with one record for every CDR3 protein. This repertoire shows 680,000 or so distinct CDR3 sequences, about a third found once; its top ten account for around 2.8%. Input material: PBMCs. These receptors all stem from a human donor in good health (CMV status not recorded). Some clones in this sample may be carry-over from other donors' samples.

In its sample, this clonotype was seen many times. The rearrangement uses TRBV7-9 and TRBJ1-1; a weak D match, TRBD1 (6 bases). Per the germline V gene, CDR1 is SEHNR and CDR2 is FQNEAQ (reference sequence). The V and J ends lost 4 bases and 4 bases respectively, with 13 bases between them. The CDR3 is made up of 14 amino acids. The DNA for the CDR3 is TGTGCCAGCAGCTCCCGGACAGTATCCACTGAAGCTTTCTTT. It translates to CASSSRTVSTEAFF.

The chain combines TRBV12-3 or TRBV12-4 with TRBJ1-1, with TRBD1 matching 8 bases. This CDR3 is built from 14 residues. V shed 7 bases and J 0 bases; nucleotides not matched to a gene: 4. CDR3 in amino acids: CASTRQGMNTEAFF. The CDR3, as DNA: TGTGCCAGCACCCGACAGGGGATGAACACTGAAGCTTTCTTT.

V is TRBV28 and J is TRBJ2-3; TRBD2 aligns across 7 bases. Trimming cost V 8 bases and J 1 base; bases outside gene matches: 12. Germline lookup yields CDR1 MDHEN and CDR2 SYDVKM. The CDR3 has 16 residues. This CDR3 reads CASHTLIAGGTDTQYF. The CDR3 DNA follows: TGTGCCAGCCACACCCTAATTGCGGGGGGCACAGATACGCAGTATTTT.

This clonotype was picked up a small number of times. As DNA, the CDR3 is TGTGCCAGCAGTCACAGGTGGAGCGAGCAGTACTTC. Its translation is CASSHRWSEQYF. The chain joins TRBV28 to TRBJ2-7; a possible D gene is TRBD1 (5 bases). With 5 bases removed from V and 6 bases from J, the gap between germline ends came to 11 bases. This CDR3 has 12 residues. The V gene's germline CDR1 is MDHEN and CDR2 SYDVKM.

A few counts support this clonotype. This chain links TRBV27 with TRBJ1-1; weak D call: TRBD1 (5 bases). CDR1 and CDR2 from the germline V gene are MNHEY and SMNVEV (reference sequence). Trimming left V 6 bases short and J 1 base short, with 12 bases between. The CDR3 covers 14 residues. The CDR3 DNA reads as TGTGCCAGCAGCAAAGATACAGGGAACACTGAAGCTTTCTTT. It specifies CASSKDTGNTEAFF.

This clonotype has a count of ten or more. The chain carries TRBV11-2 and TRBJ2-7; 9 nucleotides agree with TRBD1. CDR3 length equals 14 residues. The J segment lost 1 base and the V segment lost 5 bases, leaving 3 bases of the junction unmatched. Per germline, CDR1 SGHAT and CDR2 FQNNGV. The CDR3, as DNA: TGTGCCAGCAGCGGGACAGGGCTATCCTACGAGCAGTACTTC. This sequence encodes CASSGTGLSYEQYF.

The chain is built from TRBV7-2 and TRBJ1-2; D unresolved. Germline CDR1 reads SGHTA; CDR2 reads FQGNSA. Trimming took off 2 bases at V and 6 bases at J, with 7 bases between the two ends. The length of the CDR3 is 12 residues. The CDR3 loop is CASSLSPHGYTF. DNA of the CDR3: TGTGCCAGCAGCTTATCCCCGCATGGCTACACCTTC. Complete variable domain (other parts from reference TRBV7-2 and TRBJ1-2): GAGVSQSPSNKVTEKGKDVELRCDPISGHTALYWYRQSLGQGLEFLIYFQGNSAPDKSGLPSDRFSAERTGGSVSTLTIQRTQQEDSAVYLCASSLSPHGYTFGSGTRLTVV.

J is TRBJ2-1 and V is TRBV6-2 or TRBV6-3; D is perhaps TRBD1 (5 bases). CDR3 length: 15 amino acids. Germline V CDR1 and CDR2: MNHEY, SVGEGT. Trimming cost V 6 bases and J 8 bases, with 20 bases left between them. The CDR3 DNA follows: TGTGCCAGCAGCAAAACCCTCAGCAGGGCGGATGAGCAGTTCTTC. As protein: CASSKTLSRADEQFF.

This clonotype has a single count. The V gene is TRBV19, the J gene TRBJ1-5; 8 nucleotides agree with TRBD1. Germline-derived CDR1 and CDR2 are LNHDA and SQIVND (reference sequence). The V gene end was trimmed by 6 bases and the J gene end by 6 bases; junction bases not matched to a gene: 13. CDR3 length: 16 amino acids. CDR3 in DNA: TGTGCCAGTAGACTCATCCCCGACAGGGGAGCTCAGCCCCAGCATTTT. Its translation: CASRLIPDRGAQPQHF.

The V and J genes are TRBV20-1 and TRBJ2-3; 8 bases line up with TRBD2. Germline CDR1 is DFQATT and CDR2 is SNEGSKA (reference sequence). Trimming cost V 3 bases and J 2 bases; bases outside gene matches: 13. The CDR3 loop spans 17 amino acids. The CDR3 spells CSASPRSGGGITDTQYF. DNA for the CDR3: TGCAGTGCTAGCCCAAGGTCCGGCGGGGGGATCACAGATACGCAGTATTTT.

This clonotype has just a few counts. The rearrangement uses TRBV2 and TRBJ2-1; perhaps TRBD2 as D (6 bases). The CDR3 is 10 amino acids. CDR1 and CDR2 from the germline V gene are SNHLY and FYNNEI. Between the trimmed V and J ends, which lost 7 bases and 9 bases, there was a span of 7 bases. Here the CDR3 reads CASNGGEQFF. Here the CDR3 DNA reads TGTGCCAGCAACGGGGGTGAGCAGTTCTTC.

The V call is TRBV5-4, the J call TRBJ2-5; TRBD2 aligns across 13 bases. Germline V gene lookup returns CDR1 SGHNT and CDR2 YYREEE (reference sequence). The CDR3 consists of 16 residues. V shed 3 bases and J 5 bases; nucleotides not matched to a gene: 7. CDR3 bases: TGTGCCAGCAGCTCGTCTCCGACTAGCGGGAGGGAGACCCAGTACTTC. Amino acids: CASSSSPTSGRETQYF.

The rearrangement links TRBV29-1 to TRBJ1-1; weak D call: TRBD1 (6 bases). CDR3 length equals 14 residues. V lost 4 bases and J 4 bases, leaving 16 bases between the germline ends. Germline-derived CDR1 and CDR2 are SQVTM and ANQGSEA. CDR3 DNA: TGCAGCGTTGTTAAAAACAGGGTCGGCACTGAAGCTTTCTTT. Encoded protein: CSVVKNRVGTEAFF.

The chain combines TRBV18 with TRBJ2-5, with TRBD2 identical over 10 bases. Germline V CDR1 and CDR2: KGHSH, LQKENI. The CDR3 contains 15 residues. J was trimmed by 0 bases and V by 6 bases; bases with no gene match: 4. The CDR3 region has the DNA TGTGCCAGCTCCCTCGGACTAGCGGACCAAGAGACCCAGTACTTC. Translating it yields CASSLGLADQETQYF.

This clonotype turned up a few times. This chain connects TRBV5-1 to TRBJ2-3; possible D gene TRBD2, 6 bases. V shed 0 bases and J shed 2 bases, with 16 bases lying between them. The germline V gene encodes CDR1 SGHRS and CDR2 YFSETQ. The length of the CDR3 is 17 residues. In DNA form, the CDR3 reads TGCGCCAGCAGCTTGGGATTTCCGGGGGACCCCACAGATACGCAGTATTTT. This sequence encodes CASSLGFPGDPTDTQYF.

This clonotype appeared once. A clone one base away is much larger, so this may be a read error. The J gene is TRBJ2-7, the V gene TRBV7-2; D may be TRBD1 or TRBD2 (5 bases each). This CDR3 contains 12 residues. The germline V gene has CDR1 SGHTA and CDR2 FQGNSA. V was pared by 6 bases and J by 13 bases, with 19 bases between. DNA for the CDR3: TGTGCCAGCAGTAAGGGTCTGGGGACGCATTACTTC. This translates into CASSKGLGTHYF.

V usage is TRBV29-1 and J usage is TRBJ2-1; D possibly corresponds to TRBD2 (7 bases). CDR3 size: 13 residues. Germline CDR1 and CDR2: SQVTM and ANQGSEA. The V gene lost 6 bases and the J gene lost 2 bases, with 11 bases spanning the gap. The CDR3 here is CSVRGATYNEQFF. The DNA of the CDR3 is TGCAGCGTCCGGGGGGCTACCTACAATGAGCAGTTCTTC.